Listed here are 27 T cell receptor beta chains from one sample, sequenced in a study of cytomegalovirus exposure and HLA in healthy donors. The PCR used 60 Vbeta and 13 Jbeta primers. This table comes from immunoSEQ multiplex PCR, and its TCRdb copy is limited to in-frame clones, with some not included. This table holds roughly 87,000 clones, roughly 80% found once. The sequencing sample was made of PBMCs. These receptors were obtained from a woman aged 40 to 50 in good health and CMV-seropositive.

The V gene is TRBV6-6, the J gene TRBJ2-1; D is possibly TRBD1 (6 bases). The V end lost 8 bases, the J end lost 0 bases, and 17 bases lay between the germline ends. Germline values: CDR1 MNHNY, CDR2 SVGAGI (reference sequence). The CDR3 consists of 16 residues. Written as DNA, the CDR3 is TGTGCCAGCGGGGACCTACAGGGAAGCTCCTACAATGAGCAGTTCTTC. This translates into CASGDLQGSSYNEQFF.

This chain uses TRBV7-8 with TRBJ1-2; 12 bases agree with TRBD1. Germline V gene sequence: CDR1 SGHVS, CDR2 FQNEAQ. Trimming cost V 4 bases and J 4 bases; bases outside gene matches: 7. This CDR3 is 16 amino acids long. The CDR3 spells CASSSLPGQGAYGYTF. In DNA form, the CDR3 reads TGTGCCAGCAGCTCATTACCGGGACAGGGGGCCTATGGCTACACCTTC.

The gene calls are TRBV30 and TRBJ1-3; D not certain. CDR3 size: 17 residues. Looked up from germline, CDR1 is GTSNPN and CDR2 is SVGIG (reference sequence). With 0 bases removed from V and 0 bases from J, the gap between germline ends came to 15 bases. The CDR3 bases are TGTGCCTGGAGTGTACTGGTCCATGAAATCTCTGGAAACACCATATATTTT. This translates into CAWSVLVHEISGNTIYF.

The V call is TRBV28, the J call TRBJ2-7; D might be TRBD2 (5 bases). Looked up from germline, CDR1 is MDHEN and CDR2 is SYDVKM. This CDR3 is built from 13 residues. Between the trimmed V and J ends, which lost 5 bases and 7 bases, there was a span of 15 bases. The CDR3 spells CASSLRGPGEQYF. CDR3 sequence (DNA): TGTGCCAGCAGTCTCCGGGGTCCGGGGGAGCAGTACTTC.

The V call is TRBV10-3, the J call TRBJ2-3; 11 bases match TRBD2. The V segment lost 8 bases and the J segment 1 base; nucleotides outside the gene matches: 8. CDR1 and CDR2 (germline): ENHRY, SYGVKD. The CDR3 contains 16 residues. CDR3 DNA sequence: TGTGCCATCGGCATAGCGGGAGGGCGGGGCACAGATACGCAGTATTTT. Translating it yields CAIGIAGGRGTDTQYF.

This clone was found a few times. The chain employs TRBV9 and TRBJ2-7; possible D gene TRBD2, 6 bases. CDR1 SGDLS and CDR2 YYNGEE come from the germline V gene. Trimming left V 3 bases short and J 1 base short, with 17 bases between. CDR3 size: 16 residues. CDR3 in amino acids: CASSDSLAVPSYEQYF. The DNA for the CDR3 is TGTGCCAGCAGCGACTCCTTAGCGGTACCATCCTACGAGCAGTACTTC.

V is TRBV29-1 and J is TRBJ2-7; D remains ambiguous. This CDR3 contains 13 residues. Deletions cut 5 bases from V and 6 bases from J, with 17 bases between. CDR1 is SQVTM, CDR2 ANQGSEA, per germline. For the CDR3, the DNA is TGCAGCGTTATACACAAAACCGGGTGCGAGCAGTACTTC. Protein product: CSVIHKTGCEQYF.

The V gene is TRBV30, the J gene TRBJ1-2; D may be TRBD1 (6 bases). The CDR3 is 13 amino acids. V lost 2 bases and J lost 4, with 11 bases in between. The V gene's germline CDR1 is GTSNPN and CDR2 SVGIG (reference sequence). CDR3 in DNA: TGTGCCTGGAGTTCCTCGACAGGCTATGGCTACACCTTC. This gives the protein CAWSSSTGYGYTF.

CDR3: CASSLEAGMEMGGYF. Written as DNA, the CDR3 is TGTGCCAGCAGTTTAGAGGCAGGGATGGAAATGGGAGGATACTTC. The chain has TRBV28 and TRBJ2-7, with a tentative D call TRBD2 (6 bases). CDR3 length: 15 residues. Germline V CDR1 and CDR2: MDHEN, SYDVKM. V gave up 2 bases and J gave up 13 bases, with 24 bases separating them.

The V and J genes are TRBV2 and TRBJ2-6; the D is unclear. CDR3 size: 17 residues. Germline V lookup: CDR1 SNHLY, CDR2 FYNNEI. The germline V and J ends were trimmed by 5 bases and 2 bases, with 16 bases remaining between them. DNA of the CDR3: TGTGCCAGCAGTCTAAGCTCTACAGTACCTGGGGCCAACGTCCTGACTTTC. Amino acid sequence: CASSLSSTVPGANVLTF.

The V call is TRBV9, the J call TRBJ1-1; 8 bases align to TRBD1. The CDR3 spans 14 residues. J lost 6 bases, V lost 0 bases, and 4 bases had no gene match. Germline CDR1 reads SGDLS; CDR2 reads YYNGEE. The CDR3 here is CASSVAGGEAEAFF. The CDR3 nucleotides read TGTGCCAGCAGCGTAGCAGGGGGCGAAGCTGAAGCTTTCTTT.

The V call is TRBV29-1, the J call TRBJ2-5; 9 bases map to TRBD1. CDR1 is SQVTM, CDR2 ANQGSEA, per germline. This CDR3 has 14 residues. V shed 7 bases and J 5 bases; nucleotides not matched to a gene: 11. Here the CDR3 DNA reads TGCAGCGCTGAGAGGACAGGGGCCGGCGAGACCCAGTACTTC. It encodes CSAERTGAGETQYF.

This chain joins TRBV7-9 and TRBJ1-1; 7 bases align to TRBD1. This CDR3 comprises 14 residues. V gave up 7 bases and J gave up 2 bases; unmatched junction bases: 7. CDR1 SEHNR and CDR2 FQNEAQ come from the germline V gene (reference sequence). The CDR3 nucleotides read TGTGCCAGCATCGAAGGGGGCAGAAACACTGAAGCTTTCTTT. As protein: CASIEGGRNTEAFF.

This clone was observed a few times. V is TRBV7-3 and J is TRBJ2-2; a weak D match, TRBD1 (6 bases). Trimming left V 6 bases short and J 3 bases short, with 8 bases between. This CDR3 has 13 residues. Per the germline V gene, CDR1 is SGHTA and CDR2 is FQGTGA. The CDR3 is CASSYRDTGELFF. In DNA, the CDR3 is TGTGCCAGCAGTTACAGGGACACCGGGGAGCTGTTTTTT.

V is TRBV6-1 and J is TRBJ2-3, with TRBD1 matching 8 bases. Germline CDR1 and CDR2: MNHNS and SASEGT. The junction had 4 bases not matched to a gene; V was cut back by 2 bases and J by 3 bases. The CDR3 runs 15 residues. The CDR3 DNA reads as TGTGCCAGCAGTGAAAACACAGGGGGAACAGATACGCAGTATTTT. Residues: CASSENTGGTDTQYF.

The V gene is TRBV27, the J gene TRBJ2-1; TRBD1 might be the D (7 bases). Germline CDR1 MNHEY, CDR2 SMNVEV (reference sequence). Between the trimmed V and J ends, which lost 6 bases and 6 bases, there was a span of 18 bases. The CDR3 has 15 residues. In DNA form, the CDR3 reads TGTGCCAGCAGCCGCGGGGACAGAGGCCTCAATGAGCAGTTCTTC. It translates to CASSRGDRGLNEQFF.

The CDR3 sequence is CASTGSGNTIYF. For the CDR3, the DNA is TGTGCCAGCACGGGCTCTGGAAACACCATATATTTT. The rearrangement links TRBV28 to TRBJ1-3; no clear D gene. The CDR3 consists of 12 residues. Germline lookup yields CDR1 MDHEN and CDR2 SYDVKM. The V and J ends lost 7 bases and 0 bases respectively, with 4 bases between them.

This clone was observed a few times. The chain couples TRBV5-4 to TRBJ1-4; 8 bases line up with TRBD1. The CDR3 has 17 residues. Germline CDR1 is SGHNT and CDR2 is YYREEE (reference sequence). Losses at the gene ends were 4 bases for V and 5 bases for J; bases not matched to a gene: 13. CDR3: CASSEETGGASNEKLFF. The CDR3 DNA follows: TGTGCCAGCAGCGAAGAAACAGGGGGGGCTTCCAATGAAAAACTGTTTTTT. Complete variable domain (other parts from reference TRBV5-4 and TRBJ1-4): ETGVTQSPTHLIKTRGQQVTLRCSSQSGHNTVSWYQQALGQGPQFIFQYYREEENGRGNFPPRFSGLQFPNYSSELNVNALELDDSALYLCASSEETGGASNEKLFFGSGTQLSVL.

This chain uses TRBV10-3 with TRBJ1-5; 8 bases are a match to TRBD1. Germline values: CDR1 ENHRY, CDR2 SYGVKD. Unmatched junction bases numbered 6, after V lost 6 bases and J lost 5 bases. This CDR3 has 14 amino acids. This CDR3 is CAIRDRESDQPQHF. In DNA, the CDR3 is TGTGCCATCAGGGACAGGGAGAGCGATCAGCCCCAGCATTTT.

The gene calls are TRBV7-4 and TRBJ2-5, with D perhaps matching TRBD1 (6 bases). Trimming took off 5 bases at V and 4 bases at J, with 14 bases between the two ends. Germline V lookup: CDR1 SGHVT, CDR2 SQSDAQ. This CDR3 has 14 residues. CDR3 region: CASSPGQTPETQYF. The CDR3 DNA sequence: TGTGCCAGCAGCCCCGGACAGACCCCAGAGACCCAGTACTTC.

V usage is TRBV5-1 and J usage is TRBJ2-3; 7 bases are a match to TRBD1. CDR1 SGHRS and CDR2 YFSETQ come from the germline V gene. This CDR3 is built from 16 residues. Trimming removed 1 base from V and 3 bases from J; junction bases left unmatched: 8. CDR3 sequence reads: CASSLIPGQTTDTQYF. The DNA of the CDR3 is TGCGCCAGCAGCTTGATTCCGGGACAGACGACAGATACGCAGTATTTT. Full variable domain (remainder filled in from reference TRBV5-1 and TRBJ2-3): KAGVTQTPRYLIKTRGQQVTLSCSPISGHRSVSWYQQTPGQGLQFLFEYFSETQRNKGNFPGRFSGRQFSNSRSEMNVSTLELGDSALYLCASSLIPGQTTDTQYFGPGTRLTVL.

The chain recombines TRBV14 with TRBJ2-1; D uncertain. The ends were cut back, 4 bases at V and 6 bases at J, with 13 bases in the middle. The CDR3 consists of 14 residues. CDR1 is SGHDN, CDR2 FVKESK, per germline. The CDR3 bases are TGTGCCAGCAGCCGCGAGCGAGCCGGCAATGAGCAGTTCTTC. It is translated as CASSRERAGNEQFF.

The V call is TRBV5-1, the J call TRBJ2-2, with 9 nucleotides matching TRBD1. This CDR3 contains 15 residues. J was trimmed by 5 bases and V by 3 bases; bases with no gene match: 5. Germline lookup yields CDR1 SGHRS and CDR2 YFSETQ. The CDR3 DNA follows: TGCGCCAGCAGCTCACAGGGGGCGGAAACCGGGGAGCTGTTTTTT. It yields the protein CASSSQGAETGELFF.

The chain carries TRBV19 and TRBJ2-5; weak D call: TRBD1 (6 bases). Germline V lookup: CDR1 LNHDA, CDR2 SQIVND (reference sequence). The CDR3 is 10 residues long. The V and J ends lost 9 bases and 5 bases respectively, with 7 bases between them. The CDR3 DNA follows: TGTGCCAGCCAGGGGGAGACCCAGTACTTC. Translating it yields CASQGETQYF.

CDR3 loop: CASSPLAGGPNEQFF. For the CDR3, the DNA is TGTGCCAGCAGCCCACTAGCGGGAGGGCCTAATGAGCAGTTCTTC. V usage is TRBV7-9 and J usage is TRBJ2-1; 13 nucleotides agree with TRBD2. The CDR3 is made up of 15 amino acids. J lost 7 bases, V lost 5 bases, and 5 bases had no gene match. Per germline, CDR1 SEHNR and CDR2 FQNEAQ (reference sequence).

The chain is built from TRBV29-1 and TRBJ2-5, with D tentatively TRBD1 (5 bases). This CDR3 is built from 13 residues. Per the germline V gene, CDR1 is SQVTM and CDR2 is ANQGSEA. V dropped 4 bases and J dropped 5 bases, with 14 bases sitting between them. The CDR3 nucleotides are TGCAGCGTTGTTTCCGTGGGGCTGGAGACCCAGTACTTC. Its translation is CSVVSVGLETQYF.

This clone has a single count. The chain has TRBV19 and TRBJ2-3, with TRBD2 as a possible D gene (6 bases). CDR3 size: 16 residues. Germline V lookup: CDR1 LNHDA, CDR2 SQIVND (reference sequence). V lost 3 bases to trimming and J lost 1 base, with 14 bases between them. CDR3 amino acids: CASSIVADWGTDTQYF. CDR3 sequence (DNA): TGTGCCAGTAGTATCGTAGCGGACTGGGGCACAGATACGCAGTATTTT.